This T cell receptor beta chain was sequenced during a study of regulatory and conventional T cells in RAG deficiency. Blood CD4+ CD25-low CD127-high conventional T cells supplied the genomic DNA template. This table comes from immunoSEQ multiplex PCR, and its TCRdb copy is limited to in-frame clones, with some not included. This table has around 20,000 clones, around 96% appearing once. These same records also appear under a second study, on regulatory T cells. That source reports: The primer mix had 52 TRBV and 13 TRBJ primers.

The sequencing input was CD25- CD4+ T cells sorted from blood. The source of this sequence is a human donor in good health.

CDR3 region: CASSPFGQGDTEAFF. CDR3 sequence (DNA): TGTGCCAGCAGCCCCTTTGGACAGGGAGACACTGAAGCTTTCTTT. The rearrangement uses TRBV7-6 and TRBJ1-1; 8 nucleotides line up with TRBD1. The length of the CDR3 is 15 residues. Germline CDR1 is SGHVS and CDR2 is FNYEAQ. V was pared by 5 bases and J by 3 bases, with 8 bases of the junction left unmatched.